What follows describes a single T cell receptor beta chain. The antigen remains unidentified. The source of the sample is a study of cytomegalovirus exposure and HLA in healthy donors. Study context: Later, an analysis reported that the 120 or so validation repertoires had used the same platform as the 666 first-cohort repertoires.

Repertoires were generated with immunoSEQ multiplex PCR, while TCRdb's copy carries only in-frame clones and drops some. The table lists roughly 200,000 clones, 80% to 85% of them singletons. CDR1 and CDR2 (germline): LNHDA, SQIVND (reference sequence). Between the trimmed V and J ends, which lost 9 bases and 8 bases, there was a span of 13 bases. The CDR3 is 11 amino acids. Among the 110 or so subjects of the validation cohort, separate from the roughly 700-subject first cohort, were the donors. Points from the study as a whole: CMV antigen specificity was confirmed in vitro for a few CMV-associated chains. Cytomegalovirus-associated TCR beta chains were listed, numbering some 170.

Sequencing used PBMCs. The chain is built from TRBV19 and TRBJ1-2; maybe TRBD1 (6 bases). This clonotype was obtained from a woman under 30 in good health and CMV-seropositive. CDR3 DNA: TGTGCCAGCTACAGGGAACGGGGCTACACCTTC. Amino acids: CASYRERGYTF.